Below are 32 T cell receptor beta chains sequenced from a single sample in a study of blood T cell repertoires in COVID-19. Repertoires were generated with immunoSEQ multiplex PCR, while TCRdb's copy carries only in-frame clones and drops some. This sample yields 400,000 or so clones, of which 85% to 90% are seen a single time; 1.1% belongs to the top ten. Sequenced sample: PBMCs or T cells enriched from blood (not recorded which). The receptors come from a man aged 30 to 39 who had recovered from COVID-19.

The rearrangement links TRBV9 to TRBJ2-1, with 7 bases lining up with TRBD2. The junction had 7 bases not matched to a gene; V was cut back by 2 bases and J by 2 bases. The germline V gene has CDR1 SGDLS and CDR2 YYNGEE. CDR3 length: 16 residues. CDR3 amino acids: CASSVNGLAAYNEQFF. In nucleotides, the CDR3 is TGTGCCAGCAGCGTCAACGGGCTAGCGGCCTACAATGAGCAGTTCTTC. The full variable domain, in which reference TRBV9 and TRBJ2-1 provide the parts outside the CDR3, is DSGVTQTPKHLITATGQRVTLRCSPRSGDLSVYWYQQSLDQGLQFLIQYYNGEERAKGNILERFSAQQFPDLHSELNLSSLELGDSALYFCASSVNGLAAYNEQFFGPGTRLTVL.

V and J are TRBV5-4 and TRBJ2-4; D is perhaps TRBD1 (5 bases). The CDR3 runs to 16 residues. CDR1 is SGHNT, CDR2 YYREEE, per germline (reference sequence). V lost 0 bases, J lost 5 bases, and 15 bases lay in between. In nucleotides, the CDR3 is TGTGCCAGCAGCTTGGGGCCAGGGAAACGAGAAAACATTCAGTACTTC. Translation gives CASSLGPGKRENIQYF.

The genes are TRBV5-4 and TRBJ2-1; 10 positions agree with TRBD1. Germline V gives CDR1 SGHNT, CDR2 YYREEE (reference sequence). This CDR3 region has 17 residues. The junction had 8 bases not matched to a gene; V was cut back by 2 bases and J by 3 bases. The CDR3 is CASSLALGQGFYNEQFF. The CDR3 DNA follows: TGTGCCAGCAGCTTAGCCCTGGGACAGGGGTTCTACAATGAGCAGTTCTTC.

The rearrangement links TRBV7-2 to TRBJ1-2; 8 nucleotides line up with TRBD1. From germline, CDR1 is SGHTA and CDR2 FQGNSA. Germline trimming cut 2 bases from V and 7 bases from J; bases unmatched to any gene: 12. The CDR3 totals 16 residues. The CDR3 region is CASSLQSDRGLGGYTF. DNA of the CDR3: TGTGCCAGCAGCTTACAGAGTGACAGGGGTTTAGGTGGCTACACCTTC. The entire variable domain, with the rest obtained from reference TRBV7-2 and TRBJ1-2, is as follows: GAGVSQSPSNKVTEKGKDVELRCDPISGHTALYWYRQSLGQGLEFLIYFQGNSAPDKSGLPSDRFSAERTGGSVSTLTIQRTQQEDSAVYLCASSLQSDRGLGGYTFGSGTRLTVV.

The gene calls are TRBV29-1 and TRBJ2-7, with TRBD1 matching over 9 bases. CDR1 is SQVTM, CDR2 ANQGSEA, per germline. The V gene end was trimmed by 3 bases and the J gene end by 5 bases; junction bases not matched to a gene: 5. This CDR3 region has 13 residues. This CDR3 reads CSVDRTGADEQYF. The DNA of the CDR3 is TGCAGCGTTGACCGGACAGGGGCGGACGAGCAGTACTTC.

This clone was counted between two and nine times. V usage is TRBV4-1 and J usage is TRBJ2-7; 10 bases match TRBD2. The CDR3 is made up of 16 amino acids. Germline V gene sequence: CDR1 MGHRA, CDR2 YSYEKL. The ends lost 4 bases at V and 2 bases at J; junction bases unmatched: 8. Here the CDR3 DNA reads TGCGCCAGCAGCCCCCGCGTAGCGGGAGGCCCCTACGAGCAGTACTTC. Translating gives CASSPRVAGGPYEQYF.

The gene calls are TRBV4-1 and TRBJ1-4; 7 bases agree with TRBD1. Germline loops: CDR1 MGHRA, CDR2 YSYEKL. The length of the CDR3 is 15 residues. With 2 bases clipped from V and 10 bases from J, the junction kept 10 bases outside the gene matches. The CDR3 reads CASSQLTGLAGKLFF. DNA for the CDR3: TGCGCCAGCAGCCAACTGACAGGGCTGGCTGGAAAACTGTTTTTT.

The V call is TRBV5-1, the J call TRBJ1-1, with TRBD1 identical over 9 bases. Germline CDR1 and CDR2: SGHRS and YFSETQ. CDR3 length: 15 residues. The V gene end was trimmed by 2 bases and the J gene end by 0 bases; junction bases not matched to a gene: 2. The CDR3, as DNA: TGCGCCAGCAGCTTCGGGACAGGGATGAACACTGAAGCTTTCTTT. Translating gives CASSFGTGMNTEAFF.

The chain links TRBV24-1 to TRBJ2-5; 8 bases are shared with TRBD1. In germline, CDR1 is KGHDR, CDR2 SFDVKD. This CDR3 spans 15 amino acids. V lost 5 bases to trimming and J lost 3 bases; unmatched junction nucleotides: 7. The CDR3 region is CATSGSRGRKETQYF. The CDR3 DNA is TGTGCCACCAGTGGGTCCAGGGGGCGCAAAGAGACCCAGTACTTC.

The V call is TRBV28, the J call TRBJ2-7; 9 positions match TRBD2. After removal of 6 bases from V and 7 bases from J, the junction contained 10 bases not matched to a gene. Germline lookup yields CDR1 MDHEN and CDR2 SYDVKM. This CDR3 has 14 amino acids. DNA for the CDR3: TGTGCCAGCAGCTTAGGGGCTAGCGGGGAAGAGCAGTACTTC. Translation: CASSLGASGEEQYF.

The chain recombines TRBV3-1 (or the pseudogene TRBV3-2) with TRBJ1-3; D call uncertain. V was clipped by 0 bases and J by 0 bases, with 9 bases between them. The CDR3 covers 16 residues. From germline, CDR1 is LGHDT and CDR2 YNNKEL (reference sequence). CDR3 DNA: TGTGCCAGCAGCCAAGAAATCGCGAGCTCTGGAAACACCATATATTTT. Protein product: CASSQEIASSGNTIYF.

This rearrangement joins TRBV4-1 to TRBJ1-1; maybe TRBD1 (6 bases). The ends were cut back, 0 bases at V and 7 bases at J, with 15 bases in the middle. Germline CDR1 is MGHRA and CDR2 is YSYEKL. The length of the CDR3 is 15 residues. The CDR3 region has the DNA TGCGCCAGCAGCCAAGAGCTAACAGGGAGGGTTGAAGCTTTCTTT. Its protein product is CASSQELTGRVEAFF.

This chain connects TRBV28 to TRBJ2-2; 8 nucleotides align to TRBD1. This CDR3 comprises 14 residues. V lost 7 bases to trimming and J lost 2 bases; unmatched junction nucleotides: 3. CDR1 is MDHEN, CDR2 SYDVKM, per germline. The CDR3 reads CASTGGSNTGELFF. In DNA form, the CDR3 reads TGTGCCAGCACAGGGGGCAGCAACACCGGGGAGCTGTTTTTT.

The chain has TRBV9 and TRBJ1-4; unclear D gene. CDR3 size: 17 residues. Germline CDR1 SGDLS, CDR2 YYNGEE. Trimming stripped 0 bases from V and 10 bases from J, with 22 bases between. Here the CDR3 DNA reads TGTGCCAGCAGCGTAGCTCCCTCGGGCCCCCGCGAGGGAAAACTGTTTTTT. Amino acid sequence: CASSVAPSGPREGKLFF.

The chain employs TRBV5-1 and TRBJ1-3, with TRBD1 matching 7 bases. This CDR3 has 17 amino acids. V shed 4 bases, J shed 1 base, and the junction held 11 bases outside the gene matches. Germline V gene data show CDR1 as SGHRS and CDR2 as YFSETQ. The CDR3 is CASSRRETGASGNTIYF. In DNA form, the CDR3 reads TGCGCCAGCAGCAGGAGGGAAACAGGGGCTTCTGGAAACACCATATATTTT.

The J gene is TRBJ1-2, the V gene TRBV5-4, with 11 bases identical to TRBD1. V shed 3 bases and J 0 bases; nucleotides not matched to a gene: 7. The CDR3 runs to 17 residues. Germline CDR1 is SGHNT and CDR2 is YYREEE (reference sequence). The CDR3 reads CASSSGTGGESNYGYTF. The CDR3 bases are TGTGCCAGCAGCTCAGGGACAGGGGGGGAGTCTAACTATGGCTACACCTTC.

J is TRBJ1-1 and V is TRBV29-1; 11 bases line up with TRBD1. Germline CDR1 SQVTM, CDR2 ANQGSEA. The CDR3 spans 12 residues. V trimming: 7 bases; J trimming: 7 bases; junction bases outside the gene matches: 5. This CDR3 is CSAGQGEGEAFF. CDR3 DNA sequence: TGCAGCGCGGGACAGGGGGAAGGTGAAGCTTTCTTT.

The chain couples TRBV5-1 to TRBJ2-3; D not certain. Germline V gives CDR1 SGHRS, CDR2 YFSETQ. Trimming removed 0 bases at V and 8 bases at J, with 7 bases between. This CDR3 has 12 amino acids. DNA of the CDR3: TGCGCCAGCAGCTTGGTGGAGCCTACGCAGTATTTT. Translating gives CASSLVEPTQYF.

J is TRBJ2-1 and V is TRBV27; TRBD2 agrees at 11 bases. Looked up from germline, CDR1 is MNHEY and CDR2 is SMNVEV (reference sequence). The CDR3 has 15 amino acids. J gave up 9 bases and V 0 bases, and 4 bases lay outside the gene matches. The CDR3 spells CASSLSSGRAAEQFF. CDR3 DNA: TGTGCCAGCAGTTTATCTAGCGGGAGGGCGGCTGAGCAGTTCTTC.

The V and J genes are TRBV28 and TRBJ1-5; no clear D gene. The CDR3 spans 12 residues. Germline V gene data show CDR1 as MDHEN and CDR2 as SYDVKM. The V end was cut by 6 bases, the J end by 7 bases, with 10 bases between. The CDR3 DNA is TGTGCCAGCAGCGCCAGAGGGCAGCCCCAGCATTTT. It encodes CASSARGQPQHF.

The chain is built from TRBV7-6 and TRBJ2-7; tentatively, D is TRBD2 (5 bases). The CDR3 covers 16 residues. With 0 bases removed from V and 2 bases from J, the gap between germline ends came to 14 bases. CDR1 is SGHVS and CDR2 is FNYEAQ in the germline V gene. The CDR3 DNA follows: TGTGCCAGCAGCTTAGCGCTACGGGAAATCCCCTACGAGCAGTACTTC. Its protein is CASSLALREIPYEQYF.

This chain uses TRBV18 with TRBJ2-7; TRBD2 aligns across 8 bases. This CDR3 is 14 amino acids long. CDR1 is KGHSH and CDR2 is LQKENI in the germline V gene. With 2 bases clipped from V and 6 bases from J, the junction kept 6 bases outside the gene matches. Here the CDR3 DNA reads TGTGCCAGCTCACCAGCCGGGAGGGCCGGCGAGCAGTACTTC. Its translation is CASSPAGRAGEQYF.

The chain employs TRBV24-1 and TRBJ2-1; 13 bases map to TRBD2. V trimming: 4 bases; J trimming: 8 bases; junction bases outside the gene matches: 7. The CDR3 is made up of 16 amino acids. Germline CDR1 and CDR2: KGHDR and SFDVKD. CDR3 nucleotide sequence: TGTGCCACCAGTGACCAGGGACTAGCGGGATGGGATGAGCAGTTCTTC. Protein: CATSDQGLAGWDEQFF.

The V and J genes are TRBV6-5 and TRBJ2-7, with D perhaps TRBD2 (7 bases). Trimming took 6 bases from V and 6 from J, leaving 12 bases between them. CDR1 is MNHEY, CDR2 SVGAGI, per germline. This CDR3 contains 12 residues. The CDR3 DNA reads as TGTGCCAGCAGCCACGGGGGGCCCGAGCAGTACTTC. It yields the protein CASSHGGPEQYF.

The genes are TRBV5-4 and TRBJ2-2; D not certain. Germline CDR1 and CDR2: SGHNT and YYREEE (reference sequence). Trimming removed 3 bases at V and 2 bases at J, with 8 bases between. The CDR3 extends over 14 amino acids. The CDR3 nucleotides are TGTGCCAGCAGCTCCTACAGAAACACCGGGGAGCTGTTTTTT. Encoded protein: CASSSYRNTGELFF.

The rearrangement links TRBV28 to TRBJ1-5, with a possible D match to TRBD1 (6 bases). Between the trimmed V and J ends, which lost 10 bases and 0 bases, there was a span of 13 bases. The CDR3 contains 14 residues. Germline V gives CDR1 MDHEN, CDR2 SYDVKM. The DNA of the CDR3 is TGTGCCACCGGGGGGCAACATAGCAATCAGCCCCAGCATTTT. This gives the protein CATGGQHSNQPQHF.

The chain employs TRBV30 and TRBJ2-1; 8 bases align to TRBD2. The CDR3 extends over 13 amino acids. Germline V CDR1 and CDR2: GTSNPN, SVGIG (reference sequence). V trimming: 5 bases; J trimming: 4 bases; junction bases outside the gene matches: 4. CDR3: CAWASGSYNEQFF. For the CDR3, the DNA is TGTGCCTGGGCTAGCGGGTCATACAATGAGCAGTTCTTC.

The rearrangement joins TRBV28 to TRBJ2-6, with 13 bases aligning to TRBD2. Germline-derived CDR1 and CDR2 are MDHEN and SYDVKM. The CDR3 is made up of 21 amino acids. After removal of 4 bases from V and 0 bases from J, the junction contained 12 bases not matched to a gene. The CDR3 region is CASSSGLAGRRSLSGANVLTF. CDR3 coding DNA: TGTGCCAGCAGTTCGGGACTAGCGGGACGAAGGTCTCTCTCTGGGGCCAACGTCCTGACTTTC.

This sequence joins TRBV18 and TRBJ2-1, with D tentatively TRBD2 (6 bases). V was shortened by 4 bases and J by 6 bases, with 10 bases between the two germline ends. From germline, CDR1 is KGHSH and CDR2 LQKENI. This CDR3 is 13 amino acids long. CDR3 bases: TGTGCCAGCTCACTCTCTAGCGCCAATGAGCAGTTCTTC. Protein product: CASSLSSANEQFF.

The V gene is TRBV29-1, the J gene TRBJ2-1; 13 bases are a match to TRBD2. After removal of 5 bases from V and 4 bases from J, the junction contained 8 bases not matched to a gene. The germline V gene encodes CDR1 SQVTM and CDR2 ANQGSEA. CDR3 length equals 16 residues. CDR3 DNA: TGCAGCGTTTCCGGGACTAGCGGGACTCGTTACAATGAGCAGTTCTTC. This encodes CSVSGTSGTRYNEQFF.

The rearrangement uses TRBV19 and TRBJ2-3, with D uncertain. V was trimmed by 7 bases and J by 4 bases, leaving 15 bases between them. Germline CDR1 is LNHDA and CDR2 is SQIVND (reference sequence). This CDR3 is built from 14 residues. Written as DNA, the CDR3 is TGTGCCAGTAAAGACCCCGGGTTTGCAGATACGCAGTATTTT. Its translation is CASKDPGFADTQYF.

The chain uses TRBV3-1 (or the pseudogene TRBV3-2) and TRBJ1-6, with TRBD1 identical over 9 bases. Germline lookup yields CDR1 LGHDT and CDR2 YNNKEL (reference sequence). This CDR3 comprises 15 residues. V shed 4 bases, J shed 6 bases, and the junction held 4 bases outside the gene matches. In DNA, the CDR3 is TGTGCCAGCAGCCCGGGACAGGGTCTTAATTCACCCCTCCACTTT. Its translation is CASSPGQGLNSPLHF.